The 22 T cell receptor beta chains presented below share a single source sample, sequenced in a study of blood T cell repertoires in COVID-19. Measured with immunoSEQ multiplex PCR; TCRdb has only the in-frame clones, and not every one. The data show around 80,000 clones, roughly 80% seen once. The source material was peripheral blood. The receptors derive from a woman older than 75 with acute or convalescent COVID-19.

In this sample, this clone turned up once. V is TRBV11-2 and J is TRBJ1-5; the D is unclear. The CDR3 loop spans 15 amino acids. Germline V lookup: CDR1 SGHAT, CDR2 FQNNGV. Between the trimmed V and J ends, which lost 5 bases and 2 bases, there was a span of 13 bases. The CDR3 spells CASSAGFLGNQPQHF. The CDR3 region has the DNA TGTGCCAGCAGCGCGGGCTTTTTGGGCAATCAGCCCCAGCATTTT.

The J gene is TRBJ2-3, the V gene TRBV3-1 (or the pseudogene TRBV3-2); 9 bases map to TRBD2. The ends lost 0 bases at V and 2 bases at J; junction bases unmatched: 12. CDR3 length: 19 residues. CDR1 is LGHDT and CDR2 is YNNKEL in the germline V gene (reference sequence). The CDR3 DNA reads TGTGCCAGCAGCCAAGACCCCACTGGCGGGGGGGGGAACACAGATACGCAGTATTTT. This translates into CASSQDPTGGGGNTDTQYF.

This clone was counted a single time. The chain is built from TRBV10-3 and TRBJ1-6; 8 bases align to TRBD1. This CDR3 has 14 residues. Germline CDR1 reads ENHRY; CDR2 reads SYGVKD. The junction had 2 bases not matched to a gene; V was cut back by 4 bases and J by 6 bases. DNA for the CDR3: TGTGCCATCAGTGCGGACAGGGCTAATTCACCCCTCCACTTT. It encodes CAISADRANSPLHF.

V gene TRBV27 combines with J gene TRBJ1-2; possibly TRBD1 for D (5 bases). CDR3 size: 17 residues. The V gene's germline CDR1 is MNHEY and CDR2 SMNVEV (reference sequence). V dropped 2 bases and J dropped 0 bases, with 16 bases sitting between them. CDR3 in DNA: TGTGCCAGCAGTTTACAGGGAGGCCCAAACTCTAACTATGGCTACACCTTC. Translating gives CASSLQGGPNSNYGYTF.

Only one count was recorded for this clone. The chain employs TRBV19 and TRBJ1-2; maybe TRBD1 (5 bases). The V and J ends lost 2 bases and 4 bases respectively, with 14 bases between them. Germline V gene data show CDR1 as LNHDA and CDR2 as SQIVND (reference sequence). The CDR3 totals 15 residues. CDR3: CASSIRNRRGYGYTF. CDR3 DNA: TGTGCCAGTAGTATAAGGAACAGGCGGGGCTATGGCTACACCTTC. The full variable domain, completed using reference TRBV19 and TRBJ1-2, is DGGITQSPKYLFRKEGQNVTLSCEQNLNHDAMYWYRQDPGQGLRLIYYSQIVNDFQKGDIAEGYSVSREKKESFPLTVTSAQKNPTAFYLCASSIRNRRGYGYTFGSGTRLTVV.

The chain has TRBV11-2 and TRBJ2-4, with TRBD2 as a possible D gene (5 bases). Per the germline V gene, CDR1 is SGHAT and CDR2 is FQNNGV. Trimming stripped 2 bases from V and 0 bases from J, with 20 bases between. This CDR3 region has 19 residues. The CDR3 nucleotides are TGTGCCAGCAGCTTATGGGCGACTAATCGCGCCCAAGCCAAAAACATTCAGTACTTC. Its protein is CASSLWATNRAQAKNIQYF.

This clone was picked up a small number of times. The chain couples TRBV7-9 to TRBJ2-7, with D maybe TRBD2 (5 bases). Trimming took 5 bases from V and 7 from J, leaving 18 bases between them. This CDR3 comprises 14 residues. Germline V gene lookup returns CDR1 SEHNR and CDR2 FQNEAQ (reference sequence). CDR3 amino acids: CASSLNRETGEQYF. The DNA of the CDR3 is TGTGCCAGCAGCCTAAACAGAGAAACGGGAGAGCAGTACTTC. Together with reference TRBV7-9 and TRBJ2-7, the CDR3 gives the full variable domain: DTGVSQNPRHKITKRGQNVTFRCDPISEHNRLYWYRQTLGQGPEFLTYFQNEAQLEKSRLLSDRFSAERPKGSFSTLEIQRTEQGDSAMYLCASSLNRETGEQYFGPGTRLTVT.

This chain connects TRBV27 to TRBJ1-2; 12 bases are shared with TRBD1. Germline-derived CDR1 and CDR2 are MNHEY and SMNVEV (reference sequence). V lost 2 bases, J lost 7 bases, and 5 bases stayed unmatched. The CDR3 contains 15 residues. Written as DNA, the CDR3 is TGTGCCAGCAGTTTAATGGGACAGGGGGCCCTTGGCTACACCTTC. As protein: CASSLMGQGALGYTF.

The gene calls are TRBV7-6 and TRBJ1-1; D ambiguous. This CDR3 spans 13 amino acids. V lost 5 bases, J lost 5 bases, and 12 bases lay in between. In germline, CDR1 is SGHVS, CDR2 FNYEAQ. The CDR3 DNA is TGTGCCAGCAGCCTAAACAGAGGGACTGAAGCTTTCTTT. Its protein is CASSLNRGTEAFF.

This sequence joins TRBV7-3 and TRBJ2-1, with TRBD2 matching over 12 bases. The CDR3 extends over 15 amino acids. With 1 base clipped from V and 9 bases from J, the junction kept 4 bases outside the gene matches. Germline CDR1 is SGHTA and CDR2 is FQGTGA. CDR3 protein: CASSLRTSGEGEQFF. As DNA, the CDR3 is TGTGCCAGCAGCTTAAGGACTAGCGGGGAAGGTGAGCAGTTCTTC. The full variable domain, completed using reference TRBV7-3 and TRBJ2-1, is GAGVSQTPSNKVTEKGKYVELRCDPISGHTALYWYRQSLGQGPEFLIYFQGTGAADDSGLPNDRFFAVRPEGSVSTLKIQRTERGDSAVYLCASSLRTSGEGEQFFGPGTRLTVL.

The V call is TRBV4-1, the J call TRBJ2-3, with TRBD2 matching over 11 bases. This CDR3 has 17 amino acids. Unmatched junction bases numbered 4, after V lost 0 bases and J lost 2 bases. Germline lookup yields CDR1 MGHRA and CDR2 YSYEKL. CDR3 loop: CASSQDSSGGITDTQYF. For the CDR3, the DNA is TGCGCCAGCAGCCAAGATTCTAGCGGGGGGATCACAGATACGCAGTATTTT.

The J gene is TRBJ1-1, the V gene TRBV7-2; tentatively, D is TRBD1 (6 bases). The CDR3 consists of 12 residues. CDR1 SGHTA and CDR2 FQGNSA come from the germline V gene. The ends were cut back, 6 bases at V and 7 bases at J, with 12 bases in the middle. CDR3 protein: CASSPGVGEAFF. Here the CDR3 DNA reads TGTGCCAGCAGTCCAGGGGTTGGTGAAGCTTTCTTT.

In its sample, this clone was seen a few times. This sequence joins TRBV5-8 and TRBJ1-2; D gene uncertain. The germline V gene has CDR1 SGHTS and CDR2 YDEGEE. CDR3 size: 13 residues. V dropped 2 bases and J dropped 1 base, with 6 bases sitting between them. The CDR3 bases are TGTGCCAGCAGCTTAGAGTTTAACTATGGCTACACCTTC. Amino acid sequence: CASSLEFNYGYTF.

The chain is built from TRBV3-1 (or the pseudogene TRBV3-2) and TRBJ2-7; tentative D call: TRBD2 (7 bases). The CDR3 runs 14 residues. Germline V gene sequence: CDR1 LGHDT, CDR2 YNNKEL (reference sequence). V lost 4 bases and J 2 bases, leaving 12 bases between the germline ends. Here the CDR3 reads CASSRSGGPYEQYF. The CDR3 nucleotides read TGTGCCAGCAGCCGCTCCGGGGGGCCCTACGAGCAGTACTTC.

V usage is TRBV24-1 and J usage is TRBJ2-5; possible D gene TRBD2, 6 bases. The CDR3 has 15 amino acids. From germline, CDR1 is KGHDR and CDR2 SFDVKD. The ends were cut back, 4 bases at V and 5 bases at J, with 16 bases in the middle. The CDR3 protein is CATSDPTGTAETQYF. The DNA for the CDR3 is TGTGCCACCAGTGACCCTACCGGGACTGCTGAGACCCAGTACTTC.

V usage is TRBV28 and J usage is TRBJ2-3; TRBD2 matches at 8 bases. The junction had 8 bases not matched to a gene; V was cut back by 7 bases and J by 2 bases. CDR1 is MDHEN and CDR2 is SYDVKM in the germline V gene. The CDR3 contains 15 residues. The CDR3 reads CASTESGGVTDTQYF. The CDR3 coding sequence is TGTGCCAGCACCGAGAGCGGGGGAGTCACAGATACGCAGTATTTT.

The chain uses TRBV18 and TRBJ1-4; no definite D call. CDR1 KGHSH and CDR2 LQKENI come from the germline V gene. The CDR3 sequence is 14 residues long. V was clipped by 2 bases and J by 8 bases, with 12 bases between them. CDR3 DNA sequence: TGTGCCAGCTCACCAGAGAGGGTGGAAGAAAAACTGTTTTTT. Translation gives CASSPERVEEKLFF.

V usage is TRBV7-2 and J usage is TRBJ1-4; 10 bases are shared with TRBD1. The CDR3 loop spans 18 amino acids. V lost 5 bases and J lost 2; bases outside the gene matches: 11. Germline CDR1 and CDR2: SGHTA and FQGNSA. CDR3 residues: CASSAQTGGYFTNEKLFF. In DNA form, the CDR3 reads TGTGCCAGCAGCGCTCAGACAGGGGGCTATTTCACTAATGAAAAACTGTTTTTT.

The chain has TRBV24-1 and TRBJ2-7, with TRBD1 as a possible D gene (6 bases). The V gene lost 5 bases and the J gene lost 9 bases, with 10 bases spanning the gap. Germline lookup yields CDR1 KGHDR and CDR2 SFDVKD. This CDR3 has 11 amino acids. The CDR3 sequence is CATSAGGGQYF. The CDR3 nucleotides read TGTGCCACCAGTGCTGGGGGCGGGCAGTACTTC.

The chain uses TRBV18 and TRBJ2-5, with 11 bases that match TRBD2. Per germline, CDR1 KGHSH and CDR2 LQKENI. The CDR3 consists of 16 residues. Trimming took 0 bases from V and 1 from J; bases not matched to a gene: 1. The CDR3 DNA sequence: TGTGCCAGCTCACCACCGGGACTAGCGGCCCAAGAGACCCAGTACTTC. Protein sequence: CASSPPGLAAQETQYF.

This clone was seen many times. The chain carries TRBV10-3 and TRBJ1-2; weak D call: TRBD1 (5 bases). Germline CDR1 and CDR2: ENHRY and SYGVKD. The CDR3 contains 14 residues. Trimming pared 0 bases from V and 4 bases from J, leaving 9 bases between. In nucleotides, the CDR3 is TGTGCCATCAGTGAGTCGGACACACCCTATGGCTACACCTTC. It specifies CAISESDTPYGYTF.

The CDR3 sequence is CASSSPPGQGRTEAFF. The CDR3 DNA is TGTGCCAGCAGTTCCCCGCCGGGACAGGGGAGGACTGAAGCTTTCTTT. This rearrangement joins TRBV28 to TRBJ1-1; 10 bases are shared with TRBD1. The CDR3 spans 16 residues. The germline CDR1 and CDR2 sequences are MDHEN and SYDVKM. With V trimmed by 4 bases and J by 5 bases, 10 bases remained unmatched.